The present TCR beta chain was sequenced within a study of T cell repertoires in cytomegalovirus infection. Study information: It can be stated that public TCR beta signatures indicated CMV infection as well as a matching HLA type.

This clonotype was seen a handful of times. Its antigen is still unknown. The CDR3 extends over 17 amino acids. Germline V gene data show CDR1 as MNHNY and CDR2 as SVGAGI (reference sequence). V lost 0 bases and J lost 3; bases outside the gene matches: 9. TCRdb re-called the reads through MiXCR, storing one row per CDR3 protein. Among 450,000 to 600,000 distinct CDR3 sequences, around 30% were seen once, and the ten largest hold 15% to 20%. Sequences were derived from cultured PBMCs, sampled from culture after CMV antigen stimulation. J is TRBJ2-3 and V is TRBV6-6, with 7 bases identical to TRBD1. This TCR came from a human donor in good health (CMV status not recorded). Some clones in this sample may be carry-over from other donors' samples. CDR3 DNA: TGTGCCAGCAGTTACTCAGCAGGGACAGTGGGAACAGATACGCAGTATTTT. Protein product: CASSYSAGTVGTDTQYF.